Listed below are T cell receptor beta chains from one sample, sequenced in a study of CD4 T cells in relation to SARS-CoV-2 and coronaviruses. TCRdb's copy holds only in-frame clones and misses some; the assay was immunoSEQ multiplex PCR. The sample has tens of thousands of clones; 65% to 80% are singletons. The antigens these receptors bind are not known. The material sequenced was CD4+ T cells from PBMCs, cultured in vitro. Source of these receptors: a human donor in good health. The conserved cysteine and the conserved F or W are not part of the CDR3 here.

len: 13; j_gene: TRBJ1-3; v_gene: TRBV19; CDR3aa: ASSIQASSGNTIY
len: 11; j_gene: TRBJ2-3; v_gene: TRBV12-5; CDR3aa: ASGLGDSWTQY
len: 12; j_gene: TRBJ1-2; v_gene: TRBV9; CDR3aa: ASTSTGGFYGYT
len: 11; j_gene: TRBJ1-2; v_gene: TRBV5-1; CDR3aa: ASSIQGFDGYT
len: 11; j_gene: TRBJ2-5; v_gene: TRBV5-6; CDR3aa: ASSQTPRETQY
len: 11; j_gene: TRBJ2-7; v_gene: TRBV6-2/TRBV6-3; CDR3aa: ASSYPSSYEQY
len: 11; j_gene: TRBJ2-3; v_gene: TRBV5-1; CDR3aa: ASSLGVADTQY
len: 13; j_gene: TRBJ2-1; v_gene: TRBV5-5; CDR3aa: ASSLNPLGYNEQF
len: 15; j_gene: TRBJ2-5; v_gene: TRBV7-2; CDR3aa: ASNPTAGGPIGETQY
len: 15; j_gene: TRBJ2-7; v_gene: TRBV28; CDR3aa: ASSPSSDRSLSYEQY
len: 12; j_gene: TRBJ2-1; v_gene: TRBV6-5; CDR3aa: ATHGTSVYNEQF
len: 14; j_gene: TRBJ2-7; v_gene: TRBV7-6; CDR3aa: ASSLDLAGGGREQY
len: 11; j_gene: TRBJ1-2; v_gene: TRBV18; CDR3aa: ASSPPAGYGYT
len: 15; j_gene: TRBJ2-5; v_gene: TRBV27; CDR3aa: ASSPGLAGAVQETQY
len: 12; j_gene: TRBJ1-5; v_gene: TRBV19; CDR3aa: ASTPAVGNQPQH
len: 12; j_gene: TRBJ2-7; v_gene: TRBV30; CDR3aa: AWSVLMGAYEQY
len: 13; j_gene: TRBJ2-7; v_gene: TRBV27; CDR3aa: ASSFGGRGPYEQY
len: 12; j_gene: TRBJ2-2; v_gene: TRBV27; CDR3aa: ASSLSRGTGELF
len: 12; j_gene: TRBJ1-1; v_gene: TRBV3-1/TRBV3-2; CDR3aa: ASSPTSGRTEAF
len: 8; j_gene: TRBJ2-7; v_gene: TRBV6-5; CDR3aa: ASRAREQY
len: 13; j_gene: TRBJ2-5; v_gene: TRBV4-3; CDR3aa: ASSQDLATQETQY
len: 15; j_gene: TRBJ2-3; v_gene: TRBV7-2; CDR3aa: ASSLVSSGGPTDTQY
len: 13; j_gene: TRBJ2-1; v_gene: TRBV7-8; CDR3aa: ASSPSQSSYNEQF
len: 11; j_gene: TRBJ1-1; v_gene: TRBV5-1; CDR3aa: ATRDRMNTEAF
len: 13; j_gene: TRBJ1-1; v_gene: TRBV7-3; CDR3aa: ASSLAPGPYTEAF
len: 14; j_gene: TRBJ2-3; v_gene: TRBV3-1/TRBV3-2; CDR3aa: ASSQADRGPFDTQY
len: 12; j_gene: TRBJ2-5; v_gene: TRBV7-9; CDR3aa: ASRGGGRQETQY
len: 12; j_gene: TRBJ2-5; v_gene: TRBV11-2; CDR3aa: ASSRGDSQETQY
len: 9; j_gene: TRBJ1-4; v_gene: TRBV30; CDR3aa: AWSIREKLF
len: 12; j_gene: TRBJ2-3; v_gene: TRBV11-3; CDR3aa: ASSPSPMADTQY
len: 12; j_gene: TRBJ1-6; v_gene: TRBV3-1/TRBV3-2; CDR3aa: ASSHLGEGSPLH
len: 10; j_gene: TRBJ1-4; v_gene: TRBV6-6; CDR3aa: ATLATNEKLF
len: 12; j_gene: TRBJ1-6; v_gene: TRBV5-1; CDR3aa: ASSFEGRGSPLH
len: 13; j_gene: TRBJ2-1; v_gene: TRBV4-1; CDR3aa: ASSQVAGGRDEQF
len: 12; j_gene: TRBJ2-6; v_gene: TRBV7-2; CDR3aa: ASRGTSGSNVLT
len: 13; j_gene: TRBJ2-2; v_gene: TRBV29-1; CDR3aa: SAEPGGSNTGELF
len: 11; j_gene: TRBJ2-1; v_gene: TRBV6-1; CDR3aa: ASSESGSWEQF
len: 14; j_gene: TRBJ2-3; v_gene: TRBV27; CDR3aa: ASFSSGIVSADTQY
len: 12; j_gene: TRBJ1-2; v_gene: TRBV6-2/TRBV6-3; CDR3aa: ASSTGARERGYT
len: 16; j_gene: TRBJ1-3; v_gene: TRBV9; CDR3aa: ASSVGWESRRSGNTIY
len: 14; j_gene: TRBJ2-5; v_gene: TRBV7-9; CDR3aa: ASSPRTGTIQETQY
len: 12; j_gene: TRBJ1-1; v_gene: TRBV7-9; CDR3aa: ASSLHTGATEAF
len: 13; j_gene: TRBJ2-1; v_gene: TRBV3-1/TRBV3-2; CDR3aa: ASSQDPNPSRGQF
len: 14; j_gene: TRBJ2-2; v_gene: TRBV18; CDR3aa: ASSPGQLTNTGELF
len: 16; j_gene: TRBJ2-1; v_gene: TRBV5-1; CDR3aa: ASSPDALGTNSYNEQF
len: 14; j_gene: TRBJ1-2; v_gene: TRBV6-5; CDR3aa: ASSYSTDRDGSGYT
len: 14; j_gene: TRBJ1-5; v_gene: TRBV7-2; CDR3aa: ASSFTGTGTNQPQH
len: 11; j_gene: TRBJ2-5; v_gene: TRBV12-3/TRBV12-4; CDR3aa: ASSLQGVGTQY
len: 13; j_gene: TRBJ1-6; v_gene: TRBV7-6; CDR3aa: ASSLSASEESPLH
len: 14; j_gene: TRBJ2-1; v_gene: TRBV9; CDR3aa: ASSVAGLGSYNEQF
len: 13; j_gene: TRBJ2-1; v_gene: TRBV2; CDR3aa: ASTTGTSSYNEQF
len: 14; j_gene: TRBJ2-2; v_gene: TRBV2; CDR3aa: ATRTGAGGNTGELF
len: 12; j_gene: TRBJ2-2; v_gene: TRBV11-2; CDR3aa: ASSGNRGRGELF